Shown below are 24 T cell receptor beta chains from a single sample sequenced in a study of blood T cell repertoires in COVID-19. Sequenced by immunoSEQ multiplex PCR; TCRdb stores in-frame clones only, minus some. The sample has 60,000 to 70,000 clones, 82% seen once. The sample taken for sequencing was peripheral blood. Receptor source: a human donor in a cohort sampled during active COVID-19.

The CDR3 region has the DNA TGCGCCAGCAGCAGACAGGGGTCGGACACCGGGGAGCTGTTTTTT. It encodes CASSRQGSDTGELFF. J is TRBJ2-2 and V is TRBV5-1; 8 bases are shared with TRBD1. The CDR3 loop spans 15 amino acids. Germline assignment: CDR1 SGHRS and CDR2 YFSETQ. V shed 4 bases, J shed 3 bases, and the junction held 5 bases outside the gene matches.

This chain joins TRBV6-1 and TRBJ1-4; 7 positions agree with TRBD1. V was clipped by 3 bases and J by 3 bases; unmatched bases: 4. This CDR3 comprises 15 residues. Germline CDR1 MNHNS, CDR2 SASEGT. This CDR3 reads CASSDRGLANEKLFF. Written as DNA, the CDR3 is TGTGCCAGCAGTGATAGGGGGCTGGCTAATGAAAAACTGTTTTTT.

The chain couples TRBV18 to TRBJ1-3, with D perhaps TRBD1 (6 bases). The CDR3 spans 16 residues. V lost 4 bases and J lost 3, with 16 bases in between. Per germline, CDR1 KGHSH and CDR2 LQKENI. The CDR3 loop is CASSQPTGDRGNTIYF. The CDR3 DNA reads TGTGCCAGCTCACAGCCGACAGGTGATCGTGGAAACACCATATATTTT. Filled out from reference TRBV18 and TRBJ1-3, the complete variable domain reads NAGVMQNPRHLVRRRGQEARLRCSPMKGHSHVYWYRQLPEEGLKFMVYLQKENIIDESGMPKERFSAEFPKEGPSILRIQQVVRGDSAAYFCASSQPTGDRGNTIYFGEGSWLTVV.

The CDR3 region has the DNA TGCGCCAGCAGCCACCGACAGGGGGCAACTAATGAAAAACTGTTTTTT. Translating gives CASSHRQGATNEKLFF. The chain links TRBV4-1 to TRBJ1-4; TRBD1 matches 9 bases. The V segment lost 3 bases and the J segment 0 bases; nucleotides outside the gene matches: 2. Germline V gene lookup returns CDR1 MGHRA and CDR2 YSYEKL. CDR3 size: 16 residues.

The chain carries TRBV7-9 and TRBJ2-1; weak D call: TRBD1 (7 bases). The CDR3 has 14 residues. Trimming cost V 7 bases and J 7 bases, with 17 bases left between them. CDR1 is SEHNR and CDR2 is FQNEAQ in the germline V gene (reference sequence). The CDR3 coding sequence is TGTGCCAGCAACACCAGGGGGGAGGTGAATGAGCAGTTCTTC. Translation gives CASNTRGEVNEQFF.

The chain is built from TRBV4-3 and TRBJ1-2; D perhaps matches TRBD1 (5 bases). V lost 1 base, J lost 0 bases, and 12 bases lay in between. The germline CDR1 and CDR2 sequences are LGHNA and YSLEER. CDR3 length equals 16 residues. CDR3 bases: TGCGCCAGCAGCCAAGGCTTACAGGAAACTAACTATGGCTACACCTTC. It yields the protein CASSQGLQETNYGYTF.

This clone was detected only a few times. The chain couples TRBV5-1 to TRBJ2-3; possible D gene TRBD2, 7 bases. The length of the CDR3 is 15 residues. Per the germline V gene, CDR1 is SGHRS and CDR2 is YFSETQ. Trimming removed 1 base at V and 2 bases at J, with 11 bases between. This chain's CDR3 is CASSLFGGPTDTQYF. Written as DNA, the CDR3 is TGCGCCAGCAGCTTGTTCGGGGGGCCCACAGATACGCAGTATTTT.

The genes are TRBV18 and TRBJ2-1; perhaps TRBD1 as D (5 bases). Germline lookup yields CDR1 KGHSH and CDR2 LQKENI. The CDR3 spans 16 residues. V lost 3 bases and J 6 bases, leaving 18 bases between the germline ends. The CDR3 sequence is CASSPLQGFDGNEQFF. In DNA form, the CDR3 reads TGTGCCAGCTCACCCCTCCAGGGTTTTGATGGCAATGAGCAGTTCTTC.

This clone was seen once. The chain links TRBV5-1 to TRBJ2-6; the D is unclear. The CDR3 is 15 residues long. V gave up 1 base and J gave up 0 bases, with 5 bases separating them. Germline CDR1 and CDR2: SGHRS and YFSETQ. This CDR3 reads CASSLLISGANVLTF. CDR3 coding DNA: TGCGCCAGCAGCTTGCTAATCTCTGGGGCCAACGTCCTGACTTTC.

The chain combines TRBV19 with TRBJ2-1; 11 nucleotides line up with TRBD1. V shed 3 bases and J 6 bases; nucleotides not matched to a gene: 7. The length of the CDR3 is 16 residues. Per germline, CDR1 LNHDA and CDR2 SQIVND (reference sequence). The CDR3 reads CASSIRMGQGVNEQFF. The DNA for the CDR3 is TGTGCCAGTAGTATTAGGATGGGACAGGGGGTCAATGAGCAGTTCTTC.

The chain carries TRBV7-8 and TRBJ1-5, with 7 bases identical to TRBD1. The CDR3 contains 17 residues. Germline V lookup: CDR1 SGHVS, CDR2 FQNEAQ. V gave up 0 bases and J gave up 0 bases; unmatched junction bases: 5. CDR3 DNA: TGTGCCAGCAGCTTAGCGAACAGGGGATATAGCAATCAGCCCCAGCATTTT. It translates to CASSLANRGYSNQPQHF.

This chain connects TRBV28 to TRBJ2-3; possibly TRBD1 for D (6 bases). Germline V lookup: CDR1 MDHEN, CDR2 SYDVKM. V lost 5 bases and J 4 bases, leaving 13 bases between the germline ends. The CDR3 sequence is 14 residues long. Here the CDR3 reads CASSLQGKADTQYF. As DNA, the CDR3 is TGTGCCAGCAGTCTACAGGGAAAGGCAGATACGCAGTATTTT.

This chain uses TRBV5-4 with TRBJ1-1; D is possibly TRBD1 (6 bases). Trimming shortened V by 4 bases and J by 5 bases, and 18 bases separated the two germline ends. Germline-derived CDR1 and CDR2 are SGHNT and YYREEE (reference sequence). This CDR3 comprises 15 residues. CDR3 region: CASSHRTTRGTEAFF. CDR3 bases: TGTGCCAGCAGCCATAGGACAACAAGGGGGACTGAAGCTTTCTTT. The full variable domain, in which reference TRBV5-4 and TRBJ1-1 provide the parts outside the CDR3, is ETGVTQSPTHLIKTRGQQVTLRCSSQSGHNTVSWYQQALGQGPQFIFQYYREEENGRGNFPPRFSGLQFPNYSSELNVNALELDDSALYLCASSHRTTRGTEAFFGQGTRLTVV.

This sequence joins TRBV14 and TRBJ2-5, with 13 bases matching TRBD2. V shed 0 bases and J 5 bases; nucleotides not matched to a gene: 9. Germline CDR1 and CDR2: SGHDN and FVKESK. This CDR3 contains 18 residues. In nucleotides, the CDR3 is TGTGCCAGCAGCCAAGAAGGACTAGCGGGGGCCGTGAGGGAGACCCAGTACTTC. It is translated as CASSQEGLAGAVRETQYF.

This clone was found a few times. This CDR3 reads CASSPTLGGGAYNSPLHF. The CDR3 coding sequence is TGTGCCAGCAGCCCCACCCTCGGGGGGGGTGCGTATAATTCACCCCTCCACTTT. The chain couples TRBV5-5 to TRBJ1-6, with D tentatively TRBD1 (5 bases). Trimming removed 4 bases from V and 4 bases from J, with 21 bases in between. CDR3 length: 18 amino acids. CDR1 is SGHKS and CDR2 is YYEKEE in the germline V gene (reference sequence). Together with reference TRBV5-5 and TRBJ1-6, the CDR3 gives the full variable domain: DAGVTQSPTHLIKTRGQQVTLRCSPISGHKSVSWYQQVLGQGPQFIFQYYEKEERGRGNFPDRFSARQFPNYSSELNVNALLLGDSALYLCASSPTLGGGAYNSPLHFGNGTRLTVT.

This sequence joins TRBV5-4 and TRBJ2-3; 10 bases align to TRBD1. V was pared by 4 bases and J by 4 bases, with 15 bases of the junction left unmatched. This CDR3 has 18 amino acids. Germline CDR1 is SGHNT and CDR2 is YYREEE (reference sequence). CDR3: CASSPFPGQGFVADTQYF. The DNA for the CDR3 is TGTGCCAGCAGCCCCTTCCCGGGACAGGGGTTTGTGGCAGATACGCAGTATTTT.

In its sample, this clone was seen once. The chain couples TRBV10-2 to TRBJ2-1; a weak D match, TRBD2 (6 bases). CDR1 is WSHSY and CDR2 is SAAADI in the germline V gene. V gave up 6 bases and J gave up 2 bases, with 11 bases separating them. The CDR3 consists of 14 residues. This CDR3 reads CASRGGDAYNEQFF. CDR3 bases: TGCGCCAGCAGAGGAGGGGATGCCTACAATGAGCAGTTCTTC.

The chain combines TRBV28 with TRBJ2-2; 7 bases match TRBD1. From germline, CDR1 is MDHEN and CDR2 SYDVKM. This CDR3 region has 15 residues. The junction had 6 bases not matched to a gene; V was cut back by 6 bases and J by 2 bases. CDR3 loop: CASRSQGLNTGELFF. In DNA, the CDR3 is TGTGCCAGCAGGTCACAGGGGCTAAACACCGGGGAGCTGTTTTTT. Drawing the rest from reference TRBV28 and TRBJ2-2, the complete variable domain is DVKVTQSSRYLVKRTGEKVFLECVQDMDHENMFWYRQDPGLGLRLIYFSYDVKMKEKGDIPEGYSVSREKKERFSLILESASTNQTSMYLCASRSQGLNTGELFFGEGSRLTVL.

Here the CDR3 DNA reads TGTGCCAGCAGTTCCAAGAGTGGGGGGGGAGCCGAGCAGTACTTC. This sequence encodes CASSSKSGGGAEQYF. The genes are TRBV6-2 or TRBV6-3 and TRBJ2-7, with 7 bases that match TRBD2. This CDR3 comprises 15 residues. The V segment lost 4 bases and the J segment 6 bases; nucleotides outside the gene matches: 12. The germline V gene encodes CDR1 MNHEY and CDR2 SVGEGT.

The gene calls are TRBV19 and TRBJ1-2, with 9 nucleotides matching TRBD1. The CDR3 covers 13 residues. Germline assignment: CDR1 LNHDA and CDR2 SQIVND (reference sequence). The J segment lost 8 bases and the V segment lost 6 bases, leaving 7 bases of the junction unmatched. CDR3 sequence reads: CASSPTGGRGYTF. The CDR3 region has the DNA TGTGCCAGTAGCCCTACAGGGGGCCGGGGCTACACCTTC.

This chain joins TRBV7-9 and TRBJ2-7; TRBD2 agrees at 7 bases. Trimming removed 5 bases from V and 0 bases from J; junction bases left unmatched: 7. The CDR3 loop spans 15 amino acids. Germline values: CDR1 SEHNR, CDR2 FQNEAQ (reference sequence). The CDR3 DNA reads as TGTGCCAGCAGCCCCCCCTGGGGGGGCTCCTACGAGCAGTACTTC. Translated: CASSPPWGGSYEQYF.

The CDR3 DNA follows: TGTGCCAGCAGCGTCCGAGAGACCCAGTACTTC. Translating gives CASSVRETQYF. V is TRBV28 and J is TRBJ2-5; D call uncertain. This CDR3 is 11 amino acids long. V lost 6 bases and J 4 bases, leaving 6 bases between the germline ends. The germline V gene encodes CDR1 MDHEN and CDR2 SYDVKM.

The V gene is TRBV5-1, the J gene TRBJ2-3, with 10 bases identical to TRBD2. The germline CDR1 and CDR2 sequences are SGHRS and YFSETQ. The ends lost 6 bases at V and 4 bases at J; junction bases unmatched: 8. The CDR3 contains 15 residues. The CDR3 nucleotides read TGCGCCAGCACGGGAGCGGGGGGGCACGCAGATACGCAGTATTTT. Its protein product is CASTGAGGHADTQYF.

This sequence joins TRBV2 and TRBJ2-1, with D possibly being TRBD2 (7 bases). Germline values: CDR1 SNHLY, CDR2 FYNNEI. This CDR3 region has 16 residues. The germline V and J ends were trimmed by 6 bases and 3 bases, with 18 bases remaining between them. CDR3 sequence (DNA): TGTGCCAGCAGGGGGGGGCGGCTAGCGGACTACAATGAGCAGTTCTTC. Translating gives CASRGGRLADYNEQFF.